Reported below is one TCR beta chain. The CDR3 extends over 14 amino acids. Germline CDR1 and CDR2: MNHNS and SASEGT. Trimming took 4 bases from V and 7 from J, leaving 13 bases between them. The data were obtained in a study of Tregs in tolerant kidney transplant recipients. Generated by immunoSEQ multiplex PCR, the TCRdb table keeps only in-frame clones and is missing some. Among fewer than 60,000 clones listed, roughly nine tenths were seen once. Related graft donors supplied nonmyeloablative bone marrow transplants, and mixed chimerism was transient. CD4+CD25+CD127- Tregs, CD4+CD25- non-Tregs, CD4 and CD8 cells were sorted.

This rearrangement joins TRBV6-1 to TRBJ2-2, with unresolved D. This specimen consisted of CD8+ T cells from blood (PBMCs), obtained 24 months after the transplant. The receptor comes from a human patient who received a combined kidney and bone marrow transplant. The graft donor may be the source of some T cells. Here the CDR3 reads CASSVRPVYGELFF. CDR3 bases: TGTGCCAGCAGTGTGCGCCCGGTCTACGGGGAGCTGTTTTTT.